This T cell receptor beta chain was captured by sequencing in a study of T cell repertoires in cytomegalovirus infection. About the research overall: It can be stated that public TCR beta signatures indicated CMV infection as well as a matching HLA type.

V was cut by 3 bases and J by 0 bases, with 14 bases left in between. CDR3 length: 16 residues. The V gene's germline CDR1 is KGHSH and CDR2 LQKENI. Each CDR3 protein gets one entry after TCRdb re-called the reads with MiXCR. The data contain roughly 280,000 distinct CDR3 sequences, roughly an eighth of them seen just once; the ten biggest clones take up 8.8%. This clonotype was observed a few times. This TCR derives from a human donor in good health (CMV status not recorded). Some clones in this sample may be carry-over from other donors' samples. This chain uses TRBV18 with TRBJ1-1; TRBD1 is a possible D gene (6 bases). The sample taken for sequencing was PBMCs. CDR3 residues: CASSPEGGRMNTEAFF. The CDR3 DNA reads TGTGCCAGCTCACCCGAGGGGGGCCGGATGAACACTGAAGCTTTCTTT.